These 4 T cell receptor beta chains were all obtained from the same sample, sequenced in a study of blood T cell repertoires in COVID-19. Profiling relied on immunoSEQ multiplex PCR, and the TCRdb table lists in-frame clones only, not all of them. Found here are some 110,000 clones, roughly 84% of them singletons; the top ten hold less than 1.5%. The source material was peripheral blood. These receptors were obtained from a middle-aged man with acute or convalescent COVID-19.

This clone appeared once. This chain uses TRBV5-1 with TRBJ1-6, with 7 bases identical to TRBD1. This CDR3 has 16 amino acids. Germline V gene sequence: CDR1 SGHRS, CDR2 YFSETQ. V shed 4 bases, J shed 2 bases, and the junction held 6 bases outside the gene matches. CDR3 DNA sequence: TGCGCCAGCAGCCCTACAGGGGACCCCTATAATTCACCCCTCCACTTT. It is translated as CASSPTGDPYNSPLHF.

The CDR3 reads CASSSAGTGAEKLFF. The DNA for the CDR3 is TGTGCCAGCAGTTCCGCCGGGACAGGGGCGGAAAAACTGTTTTTT. The chain has TRBV28 and TRBJ1-4; TRBD1 aligns across 10 bases. The CDR3 is made up of 15 amino acids. The junction had 7 bases not matched to a gene; V was cut back by 4 bases and J by 8 bases. Germline CDR1 reads MDHEN; CDR2 reads SYDVKM.

The chain carries TRBV28 and TRBJ1-1; 9 bases line up with TRBD1. Germline V gene sequence: CDR1 MDHEN, CDR2 SYDVKM. V was clipped by 6 bases and J by 7 bases; unmatched bases: 9. The CDR3 has 14 residues. CDR3 DNA sequence: TGTGCCAGCAGCCTAGGGGGACAGGGTCGTGAAGCTTTCTTT. The encoded protein is CASSLGGQGREAFF.

The chain recombines TRBV19 with TRBJ1-3; D gene uncertain. Germline CDR1 reads LNHDA; CDR2 reads SQIVND (reference sequence). V was cut by 3 bases and J by 0 bases, with 6 bases left in between. This CDR3 is built from 14 residues. The CDR3 reads CASSIRDSGNTIYF. CDR3 coding DNA: TGTGCCAGTAGTATCCGGGACTCTGGAAACACCATATATTTT.